The present T cell receptor beta chain was sequenced within a study of T cells in Graves' hyperthyroidism and ophthalmopathy. PBMCs were collected from a 10 ml volume of fresh peripheral blood. TCR beta CDR3 sequences were amplified from RNA transcripts. The HTBI primer set served for first-round RT-PCR of the TCR CDR3. TCRdb reprocessed the multiplex PCR reads via MiXCR and lists one record per CDR3 protein. The sample carries about 560,000 distinct CDR3 sequences, 15% to 19% recorded once. The CDR3 contains 15 residues. CDR1 and CDR2 (germline): LGHDT, YNNKEL (reference sequence). V lost 4 bases to trimming and J lost 1 base, with 13 bases between them.

The clonotype originates from a woman in her 30s with Graves' hyperthyroidism. The sample taken for sequencing was blood. The genes are TRBV3-1 and TRBJ1-2; possibly TRBD1 for D (6 bases). CDR3 nucleotide sequence: TGTGCCAGCAGCCCCGGACAGAGGATTAACTATGGCTACACCTTC. As protein: CASSPGQRINYGYTF.